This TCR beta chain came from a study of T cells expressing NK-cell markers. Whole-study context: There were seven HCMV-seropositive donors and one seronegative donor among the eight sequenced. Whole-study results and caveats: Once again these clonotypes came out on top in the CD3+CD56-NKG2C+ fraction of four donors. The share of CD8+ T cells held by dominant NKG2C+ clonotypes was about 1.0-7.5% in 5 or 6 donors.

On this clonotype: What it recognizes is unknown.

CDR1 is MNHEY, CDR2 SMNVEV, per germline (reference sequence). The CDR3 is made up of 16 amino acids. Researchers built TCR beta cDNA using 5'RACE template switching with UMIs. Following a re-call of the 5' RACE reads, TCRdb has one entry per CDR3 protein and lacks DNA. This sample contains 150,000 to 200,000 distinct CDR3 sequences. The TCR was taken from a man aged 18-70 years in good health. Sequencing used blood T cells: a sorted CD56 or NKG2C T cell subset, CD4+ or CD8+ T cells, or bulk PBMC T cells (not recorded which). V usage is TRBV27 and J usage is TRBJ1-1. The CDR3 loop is CASSNLVGSGNTEAFF.